This TCR beta chain derives from a study of blood T cell repertoires in COVID-19. The V segment lost 7 bases and the J segment 8 bases; nucleotides outside the gene matches: 13. The CDR3 runs 15 residues. The germline V gene encodes CDR1 MNHEY and CDR2 SVGAGI. Assay used: immunoSEQ multiplex PCR; TCRdb lists only in-frame clones, some missing. The sample lists under 200,000 clones, more than 75% occurring once. The specimen sequenced was peripheral blood. V gene TRBV6-5 combines with J gene TRBJ1-2; 10 bases fit TRBD1. This receptor was taken from a young man with active or convalescent COVID-19. Here the CDR3 reads CASIKYRDRGEGYTF. CDR3 sequence (DNA): TGTGCCAGCATTAAATACCGGGACAGGGGTGAGGGCTACACCTTC.